This T cell receptor (beta chain) was recovered during a study of post-analysis software for immune sequencing data. General study findings and limits: For normalized Chao1 diversity, multiple sclerosis patients scored significantly lower than controls did. Samples made in the same batch grouped tightly together by F measure.

This clonotype was found a few times. What it binds is unknown. Unique molecular identifiers were present in the TCR beta cDNA libraries. When about 1 to 11 million T cells were used, they gave roughly 500,000 cDNA molecules. TCRdb independently ran MiXCR on the PCR reads; one entry per CDR3 protein. The table has 450,000 to 650,000 distinct CDR3 sequences, about 44% seen once. This TCR was recovered from a girl aged 10 to 17 with multiple sclerosis. Sequencing was performed on blood.

CDR3 sequence: CATSDAFAGKNNEQFF. As DNA, the CDR3 is TGTGCCACCAGTGATGCGTTTGCAGGAAAAAACAATGAGCAGTTCTTC. The chain combines TRBV24-1 with TRBJ2-1; D uncertain. V was cut by 3 bases and J by 5 bases, with 16 bases left in between. Looked up from germline, CDR1 is KGHDR and CDR2 is SFDVKD. This CDR3 has 16 amino acids.